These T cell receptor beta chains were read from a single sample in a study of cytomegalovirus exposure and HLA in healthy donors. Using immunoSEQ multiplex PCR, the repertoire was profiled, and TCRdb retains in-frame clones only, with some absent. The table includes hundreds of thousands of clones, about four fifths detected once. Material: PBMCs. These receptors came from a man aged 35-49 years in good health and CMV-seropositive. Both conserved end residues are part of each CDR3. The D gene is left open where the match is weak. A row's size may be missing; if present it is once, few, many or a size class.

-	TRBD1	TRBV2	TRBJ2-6	CATLGRRGPISGANVLTF	TGTGCCACCCTTGGGCGCAGGGGGCCGATCTCTGGGGCCAACGTCCTGACTTTC
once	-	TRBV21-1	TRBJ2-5	CASSKGQIKKETQYF	TGTGCCAGCAGCAAGGGACAGATCAAGAAAGAGACCCAGTACTTC
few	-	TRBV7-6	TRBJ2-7	CASSSNGRGLSYEQYF	TGTGCCAGCAGCTCAAACGGCAGGGGCCTTTCCTACGAGCAGTACTTC
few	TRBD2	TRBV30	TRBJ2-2	CAWSRASGTGELFF	TGTGCCTGGAGTCGGGCTAGCGGGACCGGGGAGCTGTTTTTT
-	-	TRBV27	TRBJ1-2	CASSLTRSTGNLGYTF	TGTGCCAGCAGTTTAACCCGTTCTACAGGGAATCTTGGCTACACCTTC
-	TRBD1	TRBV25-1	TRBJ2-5	CASSASGQGETQYF	TGTGCCAGCAGTGCCTCGGGACAGGGAGAGACCCAGTACTTC
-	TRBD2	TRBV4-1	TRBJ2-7	CASSQETLAGVSYEQYF	TGCGCCAGCAGCCAAGAGACTCTAGCGGGAGTCTCCTACGAGCAGTACTTC
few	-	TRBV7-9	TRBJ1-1	CASSSGHIMNTEAFF	TGTGCCAGCAGCTCGGGACACATCATGAACACTGAAGCTTTCTTT
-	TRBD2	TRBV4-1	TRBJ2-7	CASSQEVPLGAGWLLEQYF	TGCGCCAGCAGCCAAGAGGTACCCTTGGGAGCGGGATGGCTCCTCGAGCAGTACTTC
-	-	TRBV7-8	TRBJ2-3	CASSTLPGIGPDTQYF	TGTGCCAGCAGCACTCTCCCCGGGATAGGTCCAGATACGCAGTATTTT
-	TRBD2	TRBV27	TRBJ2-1	CASSPSGSDDNEQFF	TGTGCCAGCAGTCCTAGCGGGAGTGACGACAATGAGCAGTTCTTC
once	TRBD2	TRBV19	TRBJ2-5	CASSIFLPGLAPQETQYF	TGTGCCAGTAGTATTTTTTTACCGGGACTAGCACCTCAAGAGACCCAGTACTTC